The rows below give T cell receptor beta chains drawn from one sample of a study of T-cell reconstitution after alpha-beta-depleted transplantation in children. MiXCR, applied by TCRdb to the PCR reads, yields one record per CDR3 protein. The data hold around 250,000 distinct CDR3 sequences, with approximately 8% observed a single time. The material sequenced was PBMCs, mostly from graft donor cells, taken 180 days after TCRalphabeta/CD19-depleted stem cell transplant. The receptors shown here come from a male patient between 10 and 17 years old who had a stem cell transplant for acute lymphoblastic leukemia, so the T cells may come from the graft donor. CDR3s include the opening cysteine and the closing phenylalanine or tryptophan. A D gene is named only where the DNA matches it firmly. Size is omitted from some rows. Given values are once, few, many or a class for expanded clones.

CDR3 protein,CDR3 DNA,clone size,D gene,V gene,J gene
CASSALGLQYEQYF,TGTGCCAGCAGTGCTCTTGGGCTTCAATACGAGCAGTACTTC,many,NA,TRBV12-3/TRBV12-4,TRBJ2-7
CASSLTSETQYF,TGTGCCAGCAGTTTAACGTCGGAGACCCAGTACTTC,many,NA,TRBV12-3/TRBV12-4,TRBJ2-5
CASSSRTSGSTGNEQFF,TGCGCCAGCAGCAGCCGGACTAGCGGGAGCACAGGCAATGAGCAGTTCTTC,many,TRBD2,TRBV5-1,TRBJ2-1
CASSVRPWGLALNNEQFF,TGTGCCAGCAGCGTACGCCCTTGGGGGCTAGCGCTAAACAATGAGCAGTTCTTC,few,NA,TRBV9,TRBJ2-1
CASSLTRDGVYQPQHF,TGTGCCAGCAGCTTAACCCGGGACGGTGTCTATCAGCCCCAGCATTTT,many,NA,TRBV5-6,TRBJ1-5
CASRVAGNTGELFF,TGTGCCAGCAGGGTTGCAGGAAACACCGGGGAGCTGTTTTTT,NA,NA,TRBV12-3/TRBV12-4,TRBJ2-2
CSAHLISGLPDTQYF,TGCAGTGCCCACCTTATCTCTGGGCTCCCAGATACGCAGTATTTT,many,NA,TRBV20-1,TRBJ2-3
CASSEVGGDMGEQFF,TGTGCCAGCAGTGAGGTGGGGGGTGACATGGGTGAGCAGTTCTTC,many,NA,TRBV25-1,TRBJ2-1
CASSDLMNTEAFF,TGCGCCAGCAGCGACCTTATGAACACTGAAGCTTTCTTT,NA,NA,TRBV5-1,TRBJ1-1
CATSSGVGYTF,TGTGCCACCAGCAGCGGGGTTGGCTACACCTTC,few,NA,TRBV15,TRBJ1-2
CATSDLQERGDTQYF,TGTGCCACCAGTGATTTGCAGGAAAGGGGGGATACGCAGTATTTT,many,NA,TRBV24-1,TRBJ2-3
CASTRDRAPYGYTF,TGTGCCAGCACCCGGGACAGGGCTCCCTATGGCTACACCTTC,many,TRBD1,TRBV12-3/TRBV12-4,TRBJ1-2
CSAPMSGSYEQYF,TGCAGTGCTCCCATGAGCGGGAGTTACGAGCAGTACTTC,many,TRBD2,TRBV20-1,TRBJ2-7
CASSHLDLDPYEQYF,TGTGCCAGCAGCCACCTAGACCTAGATCCCTACGAGCAGTACTTC,many,NA,TRBV7-9,TRBJ2-7
CASSSRGLSGNTIYF,TGTGCCAGCAGCTCCAGGGGACTCTCTGGAAACACCATATATTTT,many,NA,TRBV7-6,TRBJ1-3
CASSSGPQFF,TGTGCCAGCAGTTCGGGACCCCAGTTCTTC,many,NA,TRBV12-3/TRBV12-4,TRBJ2-1
CASGLVSSLGRGQETQYF,TGTGCTAGTGGTTTGGTGTCCTCCCTCGGGCGGGGCCAAGAGACCCAGTACTTC,many,NA,TRBV12-5,TRBJ2-5
CASTVGRNIQYF,TGTGCCAGCACGGTGGGGAGGAACATTCAGTACTTC,many,NA,TRBV28,TRBJ2-4
CAIGDGLAGGTDTQYF,TGTGCCATCGGAGACGGACTAGCGGGAGGCACAGATACGCAGTATTTT,many,TRBD2,TRBV10-3,TRBJ2-3
CASSSRGRDEQFF,TGCGCCAGCAGCTCCAGGGGGCGGGATGAGCAGTTCTTC,many,TRBD1,TRBV5-1,TRBJ2-1
CSAGDLNHIYNEQFF,TGCAGCGCTGGAGACCTGAACCACATTTACAATGAGCAGTTCTTC,many,NA,TRBV29-1,TRBJ2-1
CASILKQGAGNQPQHF,TGTGCCAGCATCCTTAAGCAGGGGGCAGGAAATCAGCCCCAGCATTTT,many,TRBD1,TRBV6-1,TRBJ1-5
CSARWGGRDEKLFF,TGCAGTGCTCGGTGGGGGGGCCGGGATGAAAAACTGTTTTTT,many,NA,TRBV20-1,TRBJ1-4
CASSPTGTSGGTDTQYF,TGTGCCAGCAGCCCAACGGGGACTAGCGGGGGCACAGATACGCAGTATTTT,many,TRBD2,TRBV28,TRBJ2-3
CASSQARQGSFEQYF,TGTGCCAGCAGCCAAGCAAGACAGGGTTCGTTCGAGCAGTACTTC,many,TRBD1,TRBV3-1,TRBJ2-7
CASRYRIGTNYGYTF,TGTGCCAGCAGATATCGGATAGGGACTAACTATGGCTACACCTTC,NA,NA,TRBV12-3/TRBV12-4,TRBJ1-2
CASSEGVTNTEAFF,TGTGCCAGCAGTGAAGGGGTGACGAACACTGAAGCTTTCTTT,many,NA,TRBV6-1,TRBJ1-1
CASSAGGGPNEKLFF,TGCGCCAGCAGCGCCGGAGGGGGGCCTAATGAAAAACTGTTTTTT,many,NA,TRBV5-1,TRBJ1-4
CSVRGLAGGSQETQYF,TGCAGCGTTCGGGGACTAGCGGGAGGGAGCCAAGAGACCCAGTACTTC,many,TRBD2,TRBV29-1,TRBJ2-5
CASRVSSGQGARNEQFF,TGCGCCAGCAGGGTCAGCAGCGGTCAGGGGGCTCGGAATGAGCAGTTCTTC,NA,TRBD1,TRBV10-2,TRBJ2-1
CASSPPGGGNTEAFF,TGTGCCAGCAGCCCCCCAGGGGGGGGGAACACTGAAGCTTTCTTT,many,TRBD1,TRBV7-8,TRBJ1-1
CSARRGRGGRRDEQYF,TGCAGTGCTAGAAGGGGGCGAGGAGGGAGGCGGGACGAGCAGTACTTC,many,NA,TRBV20-1,TRBJ2-7
CASSLEGGLFTGELFF,TGCGCCAGCAGCCTGGAGGGGGGACTTTTCACCGGGGAGCTGTTTTTT,many,NA,TRBV5-1,TRBJ2-2
CASSSGRAGETQYF,TGTGCCAGCAGCTCCGGGAGGGCGGGAGAGACCCAGTACTTC,few,TRBD2,TRBV5-6,TRBJ2-5
CATSRTSGLQEALYF,TGTGCCACCAGCAGGACTAGCGGGTTGCAAGAGGCTCTTTACTTC,few,TRBD2,TRBV24-1,TRBJ2-5
CASSVEAGGPTDTQYF,TGTGCCAGCAGCGTAGAAGCGGGGGGACCCACAGATACGCAGTATTTT,many,TRBD2,TRBV9,TRBJ2-3
CASSSTGGITDTQYF,TGTGCCAGCAGCTCGACTGGGGGGATAACAGATACGCAGTATTTT,NA,NA,TRBV7-8,TRBJ2-3
CSARDLRGGFENEQYF,TGCAGTGCTAGAGATTTGAGGGGAGGGTTCGAAAACGAGCAGTACTTC,few,TRBD2,TRBV20-1,TRBJ2-7
CASSLDRGRNYGYTF,TGTGCCAGCAGCTTGGACAGGGGGCGGAACTATGGCTACACCTTC,many,TRBD1,TRBV7-9,TRBJ1-2
CASSIQGSVTEAFF,TGCGCCAGCAGCATACAGGGGAGTGTCACTGAAGCTTTCTTT,many,TRBD1,TRBV5-1,TRBJ1-1
CASSSPGGTNIQYF,TGTGCCAGCAGCTCCCCTGGAGGGACGAACATTCAGTACTTC,few,NA,TRBV5-8,TRBJ2-4
CASSQVDGGNQPQHF,TGTGCCAGCAGCCAAGTCGACGGCGGTAATCAGCCCCAGCATTTT,many,NA,TRBV4-2,TRBJ1-5
CASSQDLVEYGYTF,TGTGCCAGCAGCCAAGATTTAGTTGAGTATGGCTACACCTTC,few,NA,TRBV14,TRBJ1-2
CASSQGGGGTSTDTQYF,TGCGCCAGCAGCCAAGGGGGGGGGGGAACTAGCACAGATACGCAGTATTTT,once,TRBD2,TRBV4-1,TRBJ2-3
CASSQDARGYEQYF,TGCGCCAGCAGCCAAGACGCCCGGGGCTACGAGCAGTACTTC,few,NA,TRBV4-3,TRBJ2-7